This T cell receptor (beta chain) was retrieved from a study of blood T cells in healthy people across ages. A second PCR of 7 to 11 cycles used a sample-barcoded 5' primer and a J-beta primer mix. MiXCR, applied by TCRdb to the 5' RACE reads, yields one record per CDR3 protein. This table holds about 570,000 distinct CDR3 sequences, roughly a quarter found once. Trimming at V came to 4 bases and at J to 3 bases, leaving 5 bases not matched to a gene. The V gene's germline CDR1 is SGDLS and CDR2 YYNGEE. This CDR3 comprises 15 residues. In addition, the sample was reused for a study of T cells of mothers and their children. According to that study: Material was donated by three healthy Caucasian mothers and their six children. Mothers and children who were related shared slightly more overlap than unrelated pairs, but not significantly more.

This TCR derives from a boy aged 2 to 10 in good health. The chain couples TRBV9 to TRBJ2-5; 11 bases are shared with TRBD2. Specimen: blood. The CDR3 region has the DNA TGTGCCAGCAGCCCAGGGACTAGCGGAGAAGAGACCCAGTACTTC. Translating it yields CASSPGTSGEETQYF.